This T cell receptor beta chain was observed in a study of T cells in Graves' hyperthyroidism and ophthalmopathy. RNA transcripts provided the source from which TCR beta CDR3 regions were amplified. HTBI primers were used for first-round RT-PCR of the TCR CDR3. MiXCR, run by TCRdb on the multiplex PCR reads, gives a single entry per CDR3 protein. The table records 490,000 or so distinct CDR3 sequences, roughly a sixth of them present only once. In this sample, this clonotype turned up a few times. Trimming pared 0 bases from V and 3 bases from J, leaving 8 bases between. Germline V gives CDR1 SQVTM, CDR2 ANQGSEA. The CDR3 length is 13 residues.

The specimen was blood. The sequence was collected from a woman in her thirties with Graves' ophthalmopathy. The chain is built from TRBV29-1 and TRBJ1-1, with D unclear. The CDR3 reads CSVEDRGYTEAFF. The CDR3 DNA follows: TGCAGCGTTGAAGACAGAGGTTACACTGAAGCTTTCTTT.